Listed here are 9 T cell receptor beta chains from one sample, sequenced in a study of shared clonotypes between healthy human individuals. Sequenced by immunoSEQ multiplex PCR; TCRdb stores in-frame clones only, minus some. The sample contains about 1.5 million clones, about 98% of which appear only once. The source material was naive CD4+ T cells sorted from blood. The subset here: CD45RA+ positively selected. These receptor sequences come from a young man in good health.

The chain has TRBV6-5 and TRBJ1-1; tentatively, D is TRBD1 (5 bases). The CDR3 runs 15 residues. Looked up from germline, CDR1 is MNHEY and CDR2 is SVGAGI. Trimming left V 6 bases short and J 1 base short, with 15 bases between. The CDR3 spells CASRTPGTPNTEAFF. CDR3 coding DNA: TGTGCCAGCAGAACCCCAGGGACCCCGAACACTGAAGCTTTCTTT.

J is TRBJ1-1 and V is TRBV7-9; D remains unclear. The CDR3 extends over 14 amino acids. Trimming took 5 bases from V and 1 from J, leaving 11 bases between them. Germline V lookup: CDR1 SEHNR, CDR2 FQNEAQ (reference sequence). CDR3 nucleotide sequence: TGTGCCAGCAGCCCAGGACGGTCGAACACTGAAGCTTTCTTT. Translated, it gives CASSPGRSNTEAFF.

The V call is TRBV7-2, the J call TRBJ2-7, with D maybe TRBD2 (5 bases). Germline lookup yields CDR1 SGHTA and CDR2 FQGNSA. The CDR3 has 13 residues. V was clipped by 2 bases and J by 3 bases, with 8 bases between them. The DNA for the CDR3 is TGTGCCAGCAGCTTACGGGGTTACTACGAGCAGTACTTC. Translating gives CASSLRGYYEQYF.

The CDR3 sequence: CAIRASYPANQPQHF. The CDR3 coding sequence is TGTGCCATCCGGGCCTCTTATCCGGCTAATCAGCCCCAGCATTTT. The chain carries TRBV10-3 and TRBJ1-5; D unresolved. Trimming cost V 8 bases and J 4 bases, with 18 bases left between them. The germline gives CDR1 ENHRY, CDR2 SYGVKD. The CDR3 loop spans 15 amino acids.

The rearrangement links TRBV18 to TRBJ2-1; 9 bases are a match to TRBD2. The CDR3 is made up of 16 amino acids. Trimming at V came to 4 bases and at J to 5 bases, leaving 9 bases not matched to a gene. CDR1 is KGHSH, CDR2 LQKENI, per germline. CDR3: CASSLLGTSFDNEQFF. CDR3 nucleotides: TGTGCCAGCTCACTACTCGGGACTAGCTTCGACAATGAGCAGTTCTTC.

The chain joins TRBV5-5 to TRBJ2-3, with D uncertain. Looked up from germline, CDR1 is SGHKS and CDR2 is YYEKEE (reference sequence). The CDR3 is 15 residues long. V lost 2 bases, J lost 0 bases, and 10 bases lay in between. The chain's CDR3 is CASSFQQYSTDTQYF. The CDR3 bases are TGTGCCAGCAGCTTCCAACAGTATAGCACAGATACGCAGTATTTT. The entire variable domain, with the rest obtained from reference TRBV5-5 and TRBJ2-3, is as follows: DAGVTQSPTHLIKTRGQQVTLRCSPISGHKSVSWYQQVLGQGPQFIFQYYEKEERGRGNFPDRFSARQFPNYSSELNVNALLLGDSALYLCASSFQQYSTDTQYFGPGTRLTVL.

Regarding this clone: This CDR3 is also generated by other DNA sequences in the sample. The rearrangement uses TRBV5-1 and TRBJ2-2; TRBD2 might be the D (5 bases). Germline assignment: CDR1 SGHRS and CDR2 YFSETQ. This CDR3 is built from 13 residues. With 2 bases removed from V and 6 bases from J, the gap between germline ends came to 8 bases. The DNA for the CDR3 is TGCGCCAGCAGCTTAGACGGGGCCGGGGAGCTGTTTTTT. Residues: CASSLDGAGELFF.

The chain recombines TRBV29-1 with TRBJ2-1, with D perhaps TRBD1 (7 bases). This CDR3 has 18 amino acids. Germline V CDR1 and CDR2: SQVTM, ANQGSEA. Trimming pared 6 bases from V and 0 bases from J, leaving 24 bases between. This CDR3 reads CSVARDSLARSSYNEQFF. For the CDR3, the DNA is TGCAGCGTAGCCCGGGACAGTCTAGCGCGGAGCTCCTACAATGAGCAGTTCTTC.

The rearrangement joins TRBV28 to TRBJ2-7; no clear D gene. The V end lost 5 bases, the J end lost 6 bases, and 11 bases lay between the germline ends. CDR3 length equals 12 residues. CDR1 and CDR2 from the germline V gene are MDHEN and SYDVKM. CDR3 sequence reads: CASSRSLGEQYF. The CDR3, as DNA: TGTGCCAGCAGTCGTTCCCTGGGCGAGCAGTACTTC.